This T cell receptor (beta chain) was obtained from a study of T-cell reconstitution after alpha-beta-depleted transplantation in children. The sample holds a few counts of this clonotype. Germline values: CDR1 MNHEY, CDR2 SVGEGT. The CDR3 is 15 residues long. The V end lost 6 bases, the J end lost 3 bases, and 14 bases lay between the germline ends. Preparation of the TCRbeta library involved a method that used unique molecular identifiers. TCRdb independently ran MiXCR on the PCR reads; one entry per CDR3 protein. The sample contains around 190,000 distinct CDR3 sequences, approximately 7% of which appear only once.

The V gene is TRBV6-2 or TRBV6-3, the J gene TRBJ2-2; tentative D call: TRBD2 (6 bases). The sequence was obtained from a boy between 2 and 10 years old with acute lymphoblastic leukemia, due to receive a stem cell transplant. Sequenced here: PBMCs, sampled before TCRalphabeta/CD19-depleted stem cell transplant. CDR3 DNA: TGTGCCAGCAGCCCCTTTCGCGGGGACACCGGGGAGCTGTTTTTT. It specifies CASSPFRGDTGELFF.